The 21 T cell receptor beta chains below were found in one sample sequenced in a study of control samples from healthy donors and cancer patients. Method: immunoSEQ multiplex PCR; TCRdb's copy keeps in-frame clones and lacks some. The data hold about 120,000 clones, with 88% observed a single time. The sample taken for sequencing was PBMCs. The receptors were gathered from an older woman with lung cancer.

The rearrangement links TRBV11-2 to TRBJ2-7; 7 nucleotides line up with TRBD1. With V trimmed by 1 base and J by 0 bases, 0 bases remained unmatched. Germline V gene data show CDR1 as SGHAT and CDR2 as FQNNGV. The CDR3 is 14 amino acids. CDR3 region: CASSLGDSSYEQYF. CDR3 nucleotides: TGTGCCAGCAGCTTAGGGGACAGCTCCTACGAGCAGTACTTC. The full variable domain, with the rest looked up from reference TRBV11-2 and TRBJ2-7, is EAGVAQSPRYKIIEKRQSVAFWCNPISGHATLYWYQQILGQGPKLLIQFQNNGVVDDSQLPKDRFSAERLKGVDSTLKIQPAKLEDSAVYLCASSLGDSSYEQYFGPGTRLTVT.

V and J are TRBV28 and TRBJ1-1; possible D gene TRBD1, 6 bases. V was cut by 6 bases and J by 3 bases, with 17 bases left in between. The CDR3 spans 15 residues. Germline V gives CDR1 MDHEN, CDR2 SYDVKM. The CDR3 spells CASSTQGLGYTEAFF. In nucleotides, the CDR3 is TGTGCCAGCAGCACACAGGGCCTGGGGTACACTGAAGCTTTCTTT.

V gene TRBV6-2 or TRBV6-3 combines with J gene TRBJ2-5; D is perhaps TRBD1 (6 bases). V lost 0 bases, J lost 1 base, and 12 bases lay in between. The length of the CDR3 is 16 residues. Germline assignment: CDR1 MNHEY and CDR2 SVGEGT. CDR3 amino acids: CASSYSKGQFQETQYF. The CDR3 DNA sequence: TGTGCCAGCAGTTACTCGAAGGGACAATTCCAAGAGACCCAGTACTTC.

The chain employs TRBV28 and TRBJ1-1; D not resolved. The CDR3 sequence is 14 residues long. Germline V gene lookup returns CDR1 MDHEN and CDR2 SYDVKM. The V and J ends lost 7 bases and 1 base respectively, with 13 bases between them. CDR3 amino acids: CASTSGTKNTEAFF. The CDR3 region has the DNA TGTGCCAGCACCTCAGGTACGAAGAACACTGAAGCTTTCTTT. The full variable domain, completed using reference TRBV28 and TRBJ1-1, is DVKVTQSSRYLVKRTGEKVFLECVQDMDHENMFWYRQDPGLGLRLIYFSYDVKMKEKGDIPEGYSVSREKKERFSLILESASTNQTSMYLCASTSGTKNTEAFFGQGTRLTVV.

Comment on this clone: Other DNA variants within this sample encode the same CDR3. The chain couples TRBV19 to TRBJ1-5; D is uncertain. The CDR3 has 14 residues. The germline V gene has CDR1 LNHDA and CDR2 SQIVND (reference sequence). V lost 1 base to trimming and J lost 4 bases, with 8 bases between them. For the CDR3, the DNA is TGTGCCAGTAGTATAGCGGGAGGGAATCAGCCCCAGCATTTT. It specifies CASSIAGGNQPQHF.

J is TRBJ2-2 and V is TRBV11-1, with D tentatively TRBD1 (6 bases). CDR3 length: 13 amino acids. Germline V gene sequence: CDR1 SGHAT, CDR2 FQDESV (reference sequence). V was shortened by 5 bases and J by 4 bases, with 8 bases between the two germline ends. CDR3 sequence: CASSPRGTGELFF. The CDR3 region has the DNA TGTGCCAGCAGCCCCAGGGGCACCGGGGAGCTGTTTTTT.

This clone has a single count. V usage is TRBV5-1 and J usage is TRBJ2-5, with a possible D match to TRBD2 (5 bases). V was clipped by 1 base and J by 7 bases, with 17 bases between them. The CDR3 is made up of 15 amino acids. Germline lookup yields CDR1 SGHRS and CDR2 YFSETQ. The CDR3 region is CASSLTPGDGATQYF. CDR3 sequence (DNA): TGCGCCAGCAGCTTGACCCCCGGGGATGGAGCGACCCAGTACTTC.

V is TRBV11-3 and J is TRBJ1-2; 9 bases agree with TRBD1. After removal of 1 base from V and 6 bases from J, the junction contained 9 bases not matched to a gene. The germline CDR1 and CDR2 sequences are SGHNT and YENEEA. The CDR3 runs to 16 residues. In DNA, the CDR3 is TGTGCCAGCAGCTTAGGTGGACAGGGGAGTTTTAATGGCTACACCTTC. Translated: CASSLGGQGSFNGYTF.

This clone was found once. CDR3 sequence (DNA): TGTGCCAGCAGCTGGTCCACTAGCGGGAGGCCACAAGGGGAGCTGTTTTTT. Translated, it gives CASSWSTSGRPQGELFF. The rearrangement joins TRBV7-9 to TRBJ2-2; 12 positions match TRBD2. CDR3 length: 17 amino acids. Per the germline V gene, CDR1 is SEHNR and CDR2 is FQNEAQ (reference sequence). Trimming took 4 bases from V and 8 from J; bases not matched to a gene: 11.

The genes are TRBV10-3 and TRBJ2-7; D not resolved. CDR3 length equals 15 residues. V lost 3 bases to trimming and J lost 3 bases, with 15 bases between them. The germline gives CDR1 ENHRY, CDR2 SYGVKD. The CDR3 here is CAISDKGKAIYEQYF. In DNA form, the CDR3 reads TGTGCCATCAGTGACAAAGGGAAGGCCATCTACGAGCAGTACTTC.

This clone was recorded a few times. The chain is built from TRBV24-1 and TRBJ2-1; tentative D call: TRBD1 (5 bases). With 4 bases removed from V and 5 bases from J, the gap between germline ends came to 11 bases. The CDR3 runs 14 residues. Germline V gene lookup returns CDR1 KGHDR and CDR2 SFDVKD. DNA for the CDR3: TGTGCCACCAGTGACTCCGACAGAAACAATGAGCAGTTCTTC. Translating gives CATSDSDRNNEQFF.

J is TRBJ2-1 and V is TRBV18; TRBD2 matches 16 bases. Looked up from germline, CDR1 is KGHSH and CDR2 is LQKENI. V trimming: 3 bases; J trimming: 8 bases; junction bases outside the gene matches: 4. The CDR3 runs to 16 residues. In nucleotides, the CDR3 is TGTGCCAGCTCACCGGGACTAGCGGGAGGGATGGATGAGCAGTTCTTC. Its translation is CASSPGLAGGMDEQFF.

J is TRBJ2-7 and V is TRBV11-3; the match to TRBD1 covers 7 bases. The ends lost 4 bases at V and 3 bases at J; junction bases unmatched: 6. Germline CDR1 reads SGHNT; CDR2 reads YENEEA. This CDR3 spans 14 amino acids. CDR3 coding DNA: TGTGCCAGCAGCTCCGGGACAGAGAGCTACGAGCAGTACTTC. Encoded protein: CASSSGTESYEQYF. The whole variable domain, remainder taken from reference TRBV11-3 and TRBJ2-7, is EAGVVQSPRYKIIEKKQPVAFWCNPISGHNTLYWYLQNLGQGPELLIRYENEEAVDDSQLPKDRFSAERLKGVDSTLKIQPAELGDSAVYLCASSSGTESYEQYFGPGTRLTVT.

This clone was seen a single time. This chain joins TRBV5-1 and TRBJ2-1; 8 bases are a match to TRBD1. This CDR3 region has 14 residues. J was trimmed by 13 bases and V by 0 bases; bases with no gene match: 9. CDR1 SGHRS and CDR2 YFSETQ come from the germline V gene. DNA for the CDR3: TGCGCCAGCAGCTTGGGTAGGGACAGGTCTCACCAGTTCTTC. It codes for CASSLGRDRSHQFF.

The chain is built from TRBV3-1 (or the pseudogene TRBV3-2) and TRBJ2-2; 10 nucleotides line up with TRBD2. J was trimmed by 6 bases and V by 0 bases; bases with no gene match: 7. Germline CDR1 reads LGHDT; CDR2 reads YNNKEL (reference sequence). The CDR3 runs to 17 residues. In nucleotides, the CDR3 is TGTGCCAGCAGCCAAGATCCAGCGGGAGGGTGGTCCGGGGAGCTGTTTTTT. Its protein is CASSQDPAGGWSGELFF.

This chain uses TRBV7-3 with TRBJ2-7; the match to TRBD2 covers 8 bases. The V gene end was trimmed by 5 bases and the J gene end by 1 base; junction bases not matched to a gene: 7. This CDR3 spans 15 amino acids. Germline loops: CDR1 SGHTA, CDR2 FQGTGA. CDR3 region: CASSLTSEFSYEQYF. CDR3 DNA sequence: TGTGCCAGCAGCCTGACTAGCGAATTTTCCTACGAGCAGTACTTC.

The gene calls are TRBV7-9 and TRBJ2-7; D may be TRBD2 (5 bases). The germline CDR1 and CDR2 sequences are SEHNR and FQNEAQ (reference sequence). Trimming stripped 4 bases from V and 3 bases from J, with 16 bases between. This CDR3 is built from 15 residues. The CDR3 here is CASSSYERRGYEQYF. The CDR3 bases are TGTGCCAGCAGCTCCTATGAGCGTCGGGGCTACGAGCAGTACTTC. Full variable domain (rest looked up from reference TRBV7-9 and TRBJ2-7): DTGVSQNPRHKITKRGQNVTFRCDPISEHNRLYWYRQTLGQGPEFLTYFQNEAQLEKSRLLSDRFSAERPKGSFSTLEIQRTEQGDSAMYLCASSSYERRGYEQYFGPGTRLTVT.

V is TRBV7-2 and J is TRBJ2-7; D gene uncertain. Trimming took off 5 bases at V and 7 bases at J, with 9 bases between the two ends. From germline, CDR1 is SGHTA and CDR2 FQGNSA. The CDR3 has 11 amino acids. The CDR3 loop reads CASSRSAEQYF. In DNA, the CDR3 is TGTGCCAGCAGCCGTTCGGCGGAGCAGTACTTC.

The chain couples TRBV6-5 to TRBJ1-2; D ambiguous. Germline V gene sequence: CDR1 MNHEY, CDR2 SVGAGI. The CDR3 runs to 13 residues. Trimming cost V 6 bases and J 5 bases, with 13 bases left between them. The CDR3 loop is CASRGFLSYGYTF. CDR3 nucleotides: TGTGCCAGCAGGGGATTCCTATCGTATGGCTACACCTTC.

This chain joins TRBV5-1 and TRBJ1-5; 10 bases agree with TRBD1. Trimming removed 5 bases from V and 7 bases from J; junction bases left unmatched: 6. Germline V gene lookup returns CDR1 SGHRS and CDR2 YFSETQ. The CDR3 sequence is 14 residues long. The DNA for the CDR3 is TGCGCCAGCAGTATCGGGACAGGGGACCAGCCCCAGCATTTT. Its translation is CASSIGTGDQPQHF.

About this clone itself: Given the absence of the conserved phenylalanine or tryptophan at the CDR3 end, a read error is likely. The DNA is omitted, as the CDR3 cannot be located on it reliably, and the CDR3 follows TCRdb's listing. V usage is TRBV12-3 or TRBV12-4 and J usage is TRBJ1-2; no DNA check was done on the table's D call, TRBD1. The CDR3 contains 13 residues when both ends are counted. CDR3 residues: CASSLQQGAGQQI.